This T cell receptor beta chain was documented in a study of CD8 T cells in ankylosing spondylitis. A word on this clonotype: Its specificity is not known.

This CDR3 is 14 amino acids long. Germline CDR1 is KGHSH and CDR2 is LQKENI. Trimming cost V 0 bases and J 5 bases, with 10 bases left between them. Findings and caveats of the study: In peripheral blood, disease-linked CD8+ clones occurred at relatively low frequencies. Within ankylosing spondylitis blood, a TCR beta motif made up of seven to nine highly homologous variants appeared to be characteristic.

Each TCR beta library was made by quantitative 5'-RACE that incorporated molecular barcodes. TCRdb recomputed calls from the 5' RACE reads with MiXCR, one row per CDR3 protein. This sample carries some 200,000 distinct CDR3 sequences, 20% to 30% of them seen once, and the ten largest clones take more than 6.5%. The clonotype comes from a male donor with ankylosing spondylitis or in good health (not recorded which). This chain links TRBV18 with TRBJ1-1; D gene uncertain. Sample: blood, either unsorted or a sorted T cell fraction (not recorded which). CDR3 DNA sequence: TGTGCCAGCTCACCACCGAGGTTTCGGACTGAAGCTTTCTTT. It yields the protein CASSPPRFRTEAFF.